The text below deals with one TCR beta chain. This clonotype was seen repeatedly, ten times or more. The antigen it binds to is not known. Within one base of it there is no much larger clone, and no base qualities were kept. Taken from cysteine to phenylalanine, the CDR3 has 13 residues. Of all the DNA, just the CDR3 is kept, 39 bases in frame from base 1. CDR1 and CDR2 were assigned from the germline V gene (reference sequence) as SEHNR and FQNEAQ. V is reduced by 5 bases and J by 3 bases, leaving a spacing of 10 bases between them. This sample was included in a study of regulatory T cells in long-lasting Graves disease (dated by TCRdb to the early 2020s). Some background on the complete study: Patients with newly diagnosed Graves' disease had been on antithyroid drugs for under 3 months. A total of approximately 35 samples were covered by TCR sequencing, comprising some 13 persistent and around 20 newly diagnosed Graves' disease patients. Peripheral blood TCR sequencing and RNA sequencing compared persistent Graves' disease patients with newly diagnosed Graves' disease patients. The study was conducted in China and was registered as a clinical trial.

The paper as a whole reports these results and caveats: Only the TCR beta chain was sequenced and analyzed. Because the primary lesion, thyroid tissue, could not be accessed, the study looked at peripheral blood alone. Compared with newly diagnosed patients, patients with persistent Graves' disease had lower TCR Shannon entropy and fewer highly expanded clones, which suggests clonal expansion. Preferential use of TRBV28, TRBJ1-2 and TRBJ2-5 was observed in persistent disease, whereas TRBV20-1 and TRBJ2-1 were favored in newly diagnosed disease. More public clonotypes were shared among persistent patients (roughly 2,700) than among newly diagnosed patients (roughly 1,000). The small sample size was acknowledged by the authors as a limitation that may reduce accuracy.

The time point label for this specimen denotes: newly diagnosed GD, antithyroid drugs for less than 3 months. For both TCR sequencing and RNA sequencing, RNA was extracted from PBMCs using TRIzol. Graves' disease was diagnosed according to American Thyroid Association guidelines. Patients were recruited from an endocrinology department in Xi'an, China. Each patient gave 9 to 10 milliliters of peripheral blood, collected in an EDTA anticoagulant tube. PBMCs were isolated by Ficoll Paque Plus density gradient separation without further T cell sorting. An Agilent 2100 Bioanalyzer and agarose gel were used to assess RNA quality, and a NanoDrop 2000 was used to measure RNA concentration. Library construction relied on multiplex PCR. This sample was sequenced with an Illumina HiSeq 4000. iRepertoire HTBI primers and Arm-PCR amplification of CDR3 regions were used to construct TCR beta libraries. Gel purification was performed on PCR products prior to sequencing. From the authors' description of their analysis: Gene usage analysis of CDR3 amino acid clonotypes used the 50 to 70 TRBV and more than 13 TRBJ segments found across samples. Filtered high-quality paired reads were merged into contigs using COPE and FqMerger. BLAST was used to align contigs to the IMGT TRBV, TRBD and TRBJ reference genes, and CDR3 was defined following IMGT. Clonotypes above 0.1% frequency were classified as highly expanded clones. Shannon entropy was used to measure repertoire diversity, and the Gini coefficient was used to measure V-J evenness. A clonotype found in more than one individual was treated as public. TCRdb redid the processing of the public reads, applying fastp at Q25 and MiXCR, and retained in-frame beta chains. Identical CDR3 protein sequences are pooled into one entry, listed with their most common genes and DNA. Clone size and V and J calls follow TCRdb, not the original study. The sample includes around 400,000 distinct CDR3 sequences, with roughly 16% observed a single time. 20% to 25% of the sample is held by the ten biggest clonotypes.

This TCR was sampled from a female donor with Graves disease. The source material was peripheral blood mononuclear cells (PBMCs), sampled at new diagnosis, from a patient treated with antithyroid drugs. Recombination linked TRBV7-9 to TRBJ1-2; the best D guess is TRBD1, with 6 bases matching. CDR3 loop: CASSPYRDYGYTF. The nucleotide sequence is given as TGTGCCAGCAGCCCCTACAGGGACTATGGCTACACCTTC.